These 9 T cell receptor beta chains were sequenced from one sample in a study of PD-L1 blockade in urothelial cancer. The repertoire was sequenced with immunoSEQ multiplex PCR; TCRdb's copy has only in-frame clones and lacks some. There are approximately 65,000 clones in the sample; 85% to 90% occur only once, and 3.4% lies in the top ten. The specimen was PBMCs, collected around atezolizumab (anti-PD-L1) treatment. The origin of the receptors is a man in his sixties with urothelial cancer.

The table lists this clone with a few counts. This chain joins TRBV7-2 and TRBJ2-1, with D hard to call. The CDR3 is 12 residues long. Trimming left V 3 bases short and J 5 bases short, with 5 bases between. Germline V gene data show CDR1 as SGHTA and CDR2 as FQGNSA. The CDR3 nucleotides are TGTGCCAGCAGCTTCACGGACAATGAGCAGTTCTTC. This translates into CASSFTDNEQFF. The entire variable domain, with the rest obtained from reference TRBV7-2 and TRBJ2-1, is as follows: GAGVSQSPSNKVTEKGKDVELRCDPISGHTALYWYRQSLGQGLEFLIYFQGNSAPDKSGLPSDRFSAERTGGSVSTLTIQRTQQEDSAVYLCASSFTDNEQFFGPGTRLTVL.

The chain is built from TRBV25-1 and TRBJ2-5; 12 bases map to TRBD2. Trimming at V came to 1 base and at J to 4 bases, leaving 10 bases not matched to a gene. Germline CDR1 is MGHDK and CDR2 is SYGVNS. The CDR3 length is 18 residues. CDR3 sequence: CASSEFGTSGLGRETQYF. The CDR3 DNA reads TGTGCCAGCAGTGAATTTGGGACTAGCGGGCTGGGGAGAGAGACCCAGTACTTC.

The chain has TRBV13 and TRBJ1-2; D gene unclear. This CDR3 contains 13 residues. V lost 2 bases and J 2 bases, leaving 6 bases between the germline ends. The germline CDR1 and CDR2 sequences are PRHDT and FYEKMQ (reference sequence). The CDR3 region is CASSLRENYGYTF. CDR3 DNA sequence: TGTGCCAGCAGCTTAAGGGAGAACTATGGCTACACCTTC.

This sequence joins TRBV15 and TRBJ2-1; D might be TRBD2 (5 bases). Germline V gene sequence: CDR1 LNHNV, CDR2 YYDKDF (reference sequence). This CDR3 contains 13 residues. Trimming took off 4 bases at V and 8 bases at J, with 12 bases between the two ends. As DNA, the CDR3 is TGTGCCACCAGCATTTCGGGGAATGATGAGCAGTTCTTC. This codes for CATSISGNDEQFF.

This chain connects TRBV10-2 to TRBJ2-5; possible D gene TRBD1, 6 bases. CDR1 and CDR2 from the germline V gene are WSHSY and SAAADI. This CDR3 region has 14 residues. V was shortened by 6 bases and J by 3 bases, with 14 bases between the two germline ends. The CDR3 reads CASRTGPAEETQYF. The CDR3 DNA sequence: TGCGCCAGCAGGACAGGACCAGCCGAAGAGACCCAGTACTTC.

This clone has a single count. The V and J genes are TRBV5-1 and TRBJ2-2; tentative D call: TRBD1 (5 bases). The V end lost 1 base, the J end lost 3 bases, and 13 bases lay between the germline ends. This CDR3 comprises 16 residues. The germline V gene has CDR1 SGHRS and CDR2 YFSETQ. The CDR3 sequence: CASSLNRLDHTGELFF. The CDR3 DNA reads TGCGCCAGCAGCTTGAACAGGCTAGACCACACCGGGGAGCTGTTTTTT.

The chain employs TRBV5-8 and TRBJ1-6; 9 bases line up with TRBD1. The CDR3 extends over 14 amino acids. V was pared by 6 bases and J by 10 bases, with 8 bases of the junction left unmatched. CDR1 and CDR2 (germline): SGHTS, YDEGEE. The CDR3 DNA is TGTGCCAGCAATCGGGACAGGGCCATCTCACCCCTCCACTTT. Translating it yields CASNRDRAISPLHF.

This chain uses TRBV6-1 with TRBJ1-2, with TRBD1 matching over 7 bases. V gave up 8 bases and J gave up 8 bases; unmatched junction bases: 17. The CDR3 has 15 residues. Germline loops: CDR1 MNHNS, CDR2 SASEGT. The CDR3 DNA reads as TGTGCCAGCGGGGGACAGCACGGTACAGCAGAGGGCTACACCTTC. The encoded protein is CASGGQHGTAEGYTF.

V usage is TRBV5-1 and J usage is TRBJ2-7; 10 bases line up with TRBD1. Germline V gene sequence: CDR1 SGHRS, CDR2 YFSETQ. With V trimmed by 3 bases and J by 5 bases, 8 bases remained unmatched. CDR3 length: 15 residues. CDR3 loop: CASSSDSTGGNEQYF. Here the CDR3 DNA reads TGCGCCAGCAGCTCAGATTCGACAGGGGGCAACGAGCAGTACTTC.